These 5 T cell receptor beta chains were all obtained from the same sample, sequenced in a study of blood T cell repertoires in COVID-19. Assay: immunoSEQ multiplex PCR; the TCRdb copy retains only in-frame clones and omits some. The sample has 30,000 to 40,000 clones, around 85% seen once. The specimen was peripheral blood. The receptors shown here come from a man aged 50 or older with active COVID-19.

CDR3: CASSWALAGGADTQYF. CDR3 nucleotide sequence: TGCGCCAGCAGCTGGGCACTAGCGGGGGGGGCAGATACGCAGTATTTT. The chain has TRBV5-1 and TRBJ2-3, with 13 bases matching TRBD2. The length of the CDR3 is 16 residues. The V and J ends lost 3 bases and 4 bases, in that order; junction bases with no gene match: 5. The germline V gene encodes CDR1 SGHRS and CDR2 YFSETQ.

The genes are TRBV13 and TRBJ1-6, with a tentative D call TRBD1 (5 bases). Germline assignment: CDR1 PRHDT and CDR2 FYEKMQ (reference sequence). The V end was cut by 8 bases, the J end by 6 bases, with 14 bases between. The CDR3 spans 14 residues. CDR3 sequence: CASAWGRLNSPLHF. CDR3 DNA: TGTGCCAGCGCCTGGGGGAGGCTTAATTCACCCCTCCACTTT.

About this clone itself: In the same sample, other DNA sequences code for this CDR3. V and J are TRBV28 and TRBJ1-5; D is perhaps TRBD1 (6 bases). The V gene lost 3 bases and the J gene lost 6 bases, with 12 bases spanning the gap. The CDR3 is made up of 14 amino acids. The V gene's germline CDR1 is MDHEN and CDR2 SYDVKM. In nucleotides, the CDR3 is TGTGCCAGCAGTTTGGGGCAGGGGCGTCAGCCCCAGCATTTT. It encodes CASSLGQGRQPQHF. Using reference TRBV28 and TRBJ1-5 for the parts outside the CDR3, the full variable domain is DVKVTQSSRYLVKRTGEKVFLECVQDMDHENMFWYRQDPGLGLRLIYFSYDVKMKEKGDIPEGYSVSREKKERFSLILESASTNQTSMYLCASSLGQGRQPQHFGDGTRLSIL.

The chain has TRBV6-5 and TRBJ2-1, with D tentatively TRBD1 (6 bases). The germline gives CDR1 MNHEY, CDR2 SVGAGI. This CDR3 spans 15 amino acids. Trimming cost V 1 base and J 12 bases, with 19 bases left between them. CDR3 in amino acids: CASSYFQGQGNRQFF. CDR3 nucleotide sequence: TGTGCCAGCAGTTACTTTCAGGGACAAGGGAATAGGCAGTTCTTC.

CDR3 nucleotide sequence: TGTGCCAGCAGTGAAGCATATGGGGCAGGGGGAGCCAAAAACATTCAGTACTTC. Its translation: CASSEAYGAGGAKNIQYF. This chain links TRBV6-1 with TRBJ2-4, with TRBD1 identical over 7 bases. Germline V gives CDR1 MNHNS, CDR2 SASEGT. This CDR3 region has 18 residues. The ends lost 0 bases at V and 0 bases at J; junction bases unmatched: 8.